A single sample is the source of the 27 T cell receptor beta chains below, sequenced in a study of OX40 agonist ivuxolimab in advanced cancers. TCRdb's copy holds only in-frame clones and misses some; the assay was immunoSEQ multiplex PCR. The sample carries around 65,000 clones, around 90% recorded once. The sequenced sample was CD4+ or CD8+ T cells sorted from blood, obtained in a trial of the OX40 agonist ivuxolimab. These TCRs come from an adult with an advanced solid tumor such as melanoma, head and neck, liver or kidney cancer.

J is TRBJ1-1 and V is TRBV19; the D is unclear. Germline V lookup: CDR1 LNHDA, CDR2 SQIVND (reference sequence). The CDR3 is 14 amino acids. V dropped 3 bases and J dropped 0 bases, with 8 bases sitting between them. CDR3 region: CASSIPVMNTEAFF. The CDR3 nucleotides read TGTGCCAGTAGTATTCCTGTCATGAACACTGAAGCTTTCTTT.

V is TRBV28 and J is TRBJ1-5; 12 nucleotides match TRBD1. This CDR3 spans 15 amino acids. V was pared by 6 bases and J by 6 bases, with 6 bases of the junction left unmatched. Germline loops: CDR1 MDHEN, CDR2 SYDVKM. CDR3 protein: CASSLGTGGFQPQHF. The CDR3 DNA sequence: TGTGCCAGCAGCCTAGGGACAGGGGGCTTTCAGCCCCAGCATTTT. The variable domain in full, completed from reference TRBV28 and TRBJ1-5, reads DVKVTQSSRYLVKRTGEKVFLECVQDMDHENMFWYRQDPGLGLRLIYFSYDVKMKEKGDIPEGYSVSREKKERFSLILESASTNQTSMYLCASSLGTGGFQPQHFGDGTRLSIL.

This chain joins TRBV6-5 and TRBJ2-7, with 9 bases fitting TRBD1. With 6 bases clipped from V and 1 base from J, the junction kept 7 bases outside the gene matches. The CDR3 runs to 15 residues. Per the germline V gene, CDR1 is MNHEY and CDR2 is SVGAGI. This CDR3 is CASSSGTGPSYEQYF. In DNA, the CDR3 is TGTGCCAGCAGCTCCGGGACAGGGCCTTCCTACGAGCAGTACTTC.

The chain has TRBV19 and TRBJ1-2; D perhaps matches TRBD1 (5 bases). V was pared by 0 bases and J by 4 bases, with 12 bases between. This CDR3 comprises 15 residues. The germline CDR1 and CDR2 sequences are LNHDA and SQIVND (reference sequence). CDR3 sequence reads: CASSIEGSGRYGYTF. Written as DNA, the CDR3 is TGTGCCAGTAGTATAGAGGGTTCAGGGCGCTATGGCTACACCTTC.

The chain carries TRBV7-2 and TRBJ1-1, with D perhaps matching TRBD1 (6 bases). V was trimmed by 5 bases and J by 5 bases, leaving 18 bases between them. The CDR3 runs 15 residues. Looked up from germline, CDR1 is SGHTA and CDR2 is FQGNSA. CDR3 bases: TGTGCCAGCAGCCTAAGGGGGGGCGCGAGGACTGAAGCTTTCTTT. Residues: CASSLRGGARTEAFF.

This chain connects TRBV28 to TRBJ1-5; no definite D call. Trimming removed 3 bases at V and 5 bases at J, with 5 bases between. Germline values: CDR1 MDHEN, CDR2 SYDVKM. The CDR3 has 12 amino acids. The CDR3 here is CASSLIHQPQHF. The CDR3 DNA reads TGTGCCAGCAGTTTGATCCATCAGCCCCAGCATTTT.

The chain links TRBV28 to TRBJ2-7, with D possibly being TRBD1 (5 bases). The CDR3 sequence is 13 residues long. Germline V lookup: CDR1 MDHEN, CDR2 SYDVKM. Trimming removed 6 bases from V and 6 bases from J, with 15 bases in between. Written as DNA, the CDR3 is TGTGCCAGCAGGGTTGTCAGGGATTCCGAGCAGTACTTC. Amino acid sequence: CASRVVRDSEQYF.

The V gene is TRBV6-5, the J gene TRBJ2-7, with 11 bases fitting TRBD1. Germline values: CDR1 MNHEY, CDR2 SVGAGI. J gave up 5 bases and V 6 bases, and 9 bases lay outside the gene matches. This CDR3 is 15 amino acids long. For the CDR3, the DNA is TGTGCCAGCAGGCCCTCGGGACAGGGGGGTGACGAGCAGTACTTC. Amino acids: CASRPSGQGGDEQYF.

The chain is built from TRBV5-1 and TRBJ2-2, with D unresolved. Germline CDR1 SGHRS, CDR2 YFSETQ. The length of the CDR3 is 14 residues. The germline V and J ends were trimmed by 0 bases and 2 bases, with 5 bases remaining between them. The CDR3 coding sequence is TGCGCCAGCAGCTTGGTTCCAAACACCGGGGAGCTGTTTTTT. It codes for CASSLVPNTGELFF.

The chain recombines TRBV10-3 with TRBJ2-2; tentatively, D is TRBD1 or TRBD2 (5 bases each). The CDR3 runs 14 residues. The ends were cut back, 6 bases at V and 1 base at J, with 9 bases in the middle. Germline V CDR1 and CDR2: ENHRY, SYGVKD. In DNA form, the CDR3 reads TGTGCCATCAGGGGGGACGGGAACACCGGGGAGCTGTTTTTT. Protein: CAIRGDGNTGELFF.

The chain links TRBV20-1 to TRBJ2-1, with D hard to call. This CDR3 contains 11 residues. Germline CDR1 and CDR2: DFQATT and SNEGSKA (reference sequence). Trimming took off 0 bases at V and 7 bases at J, with 4 bases between the two ends. CDR3 sequence: CSARDRNEQFF. The CDR3 nucleotides are TGCAGTGCTAGAGATAGAAATGAGCAGTTCTTC.

The CDR3: CASRTQGNTEAFF. CDR3 DNA: TGTGCCAGCAGGACACAGGGGAACACTGAAGCTTTCTTT. This rearrangement joins TRBV7-2 to TRBJ1-1, with D tentatively TRBD1 (6 bases). Germline V gene lookup returns CDR1 SGHTA and CDR2 FQGNSA. The ends were cut back, 6 bases at V and 1 base at J, with 9 bases in the middle. This CDR3 has 13 residues.

The J gene is TRBJ2-7, the V gene TRBV6-1, with 8 bases aligning to TRBD1. CDR1 MNHNS and CDR2 SASEGT come from the germline V gene. This CDR3 spans 15 amino acids. Unmatched junction bases numbered 7, after V lost 1 base and J lost 5 bases. The CDR3 reads CASSEGRTGWDEQYF. The CDR3 DNA follows: TGTGCCAGCAGTGAAGGCCGGACAGGGTGGGACGAGCAGTACTTC.

This sequence joins TRBV11-1 and TRBJ2-3; D is ambiguous. In germline, CDR1 is SGHAT, CDR2 FQDESV (reference sequence). Trimming took off 2 bases at V and 0 bases at J, with 9 bases between the two ends. The CDR3 totals 15 residues. CDR3 sequence reads: CASSLLSASTDTQYF. The CDR3, as DNA: TGTGCCAGCAGCTTATTGAGCGCTAGCACAGATACGCAGTATTTT.

The chain links TRBV2 to TRBJ1-1, with TRBD1 as a possible D gene (6 bases). Germline CDR1 is SNHLY and CDR2 is FYNNEI. V gave up 6 bases and J gave up 4 bases, with 15 bases separating them. This CDR3 has 14 residues. CDR3 sequence: CASRAGQPGTEAFF. In nucleotides, the CDR3 is TGTGCCAGCAGAGCTGGACAGCCGGGCACTGAAGCTTTCTTT.

The V and J genes are TRBV5-1 and TRBJ2-7; 7 bases fit TRBD1. The J segment lost 2 bases and the V segment lost 0 bases, leaving 5 bases of the junction unmatched. In germline, CDR1 is SGHRS, CDR2 YFSETQ. CDR3 size: 15 residues. CDR3 amino acids: CASSLAPTGTYEQYF. In DNA, the CDR3 is TGCGCCAGCAGCTTGGCACCGACAGGGACCTACGAGCAGTACTTC.

The chain combines TRBV18 with TRBJ1-1, with a possible D match to TRBD1 (6 bases). The ends were cut back, 3 bases at V and 4 bases at J, with 18 bases in the middle. CDR3 length: 16 residues. CDR1 is KGHSH and CDR2 is LQKENI in the germline V gene. The CDR3 nucleotides are TGTGCCAGCTCACCGCAGACCCCAGGGGCTGCCACTGAAGCTTTCTTT. Protein sequence: CASSPQTPGAATEAFF.

In the case of this clone: At one end the junction does not follow the germline gene, possibly because of a read error. The V and J genes are TRBV28 and TRBJ1-2; D gene uncertain. This CDR3 is 12 amino acids long. Germline values: CDR1 MDHEN, CDR2 SYDVKM. CDR3 sequence (DNA): TGTGCCAGCAGTAGAGAGGCCAGCCAACACGCCTTC. This codes for CASSREASQHAF.

This chain connects TRBV27 to TRBJ1-2; 9 nucleotides align to TRBD1. Germline assignment: CDR1 MNHEY and CDR2 SMNVEV (reference sequence). The CDR3 has 16 amino acids. J gave up 5 bases and V 3 bases, and 10 bases lay outside the gene matches. CDR3 in DNA: TGTGCCAGCAGTTTGGGGACAGGGACGGGTGGGTATGGCTACACCTTC. Amino acid sequence: CASSLGTGTGGYGYTF.

The V call is TRBV27, the J call TRBJ2-7; 10 bases fit TRBD1. Germline V gene data show CDR1 as MNHEY and CDR2 as SMNVEV (reference sequence). With V trimmed by 6 bases and J by 6 bases, 11 bases remained unmatched. The CDR3 covers 15 residues. The CDR3 bases are TGTGCCAGCAGCGTCCTCGGGACAGGGGTTTCCGAGCAGTACTTC. Encoded protein: CASSVLGTGVSEQYF.

The rearrangement joins TRBV6-5 to TRBJ2-5; possibly TRBD2 for D (5 bases). Germline CDR1 and CDR2: MNHEY and SVGAGI. V lost 2 bases, J lost 5 bases, and 15 bases lay in between. CDR3 length: 15 residues. CDR3 DNA: TGTGCCAGCAGTTACAGCCCCAACCGAGGGGAGACCCAGTACTTC. Encoded protein: CASSYSPNRGETQYF.

The chain uses TRBV18 and TRBJ2-1; 8 bases are a match to TRBD2. Germline assignment: CDR1 KGHSH and CDR2 LQKENI. J was trimmed by 5 bases and V by 4 bases; bases with no gene match: 4. This CDR3 region has 14 residues. The CDR3 coding sequence is TGTGCCAGCTCACGGACTAGCACAAACAATGAGCAGTTCTTC. Translated, it gives CASSRTSTNNEQFF.

The rearrangement links TRBV10-2 to TRBJ2-3, with D unclear. The ends were cut back, 6 bases at V and 4 bases at J, with 8 bases in the middle. Germline CDR1 and CDR2: WSHSY and SAAADI. The CDR3 is 12 amino acids. The CDR3: CASSPTADTQYF. The CDR3 nucleotides read TGCGCCAGCAGCCCCACGGCAGATACGCAGTATTTT.

CDR3 region: CAWSVGGGAYEQYF. The CDR3 nucleotides are TGTGCCTGGAGTGTCGGGGGAGGGGCCTACGAGCAGTACTTC. J is TRBJ2-7 and V is TRBV30, with 7 bases identical to TRBD2. There are 14 residues in the CDR3. V was pared by 0 bases and J by 2 bases, with 4 bases of the junction left unmatched. CDR1 is GTSNPN, CDR2 SVGIG, per germline (reference sequence).

This chain uses TRBV29-1 with TRBJ1-1, with 11 positions matching TRBD1. V lost 7 bases and J lost 6; bases outside the gene matches: 7. From germline, CDR1 is SQVTM and CDR2 ANQGSEA. There are 13 residues in the CDR3. The CDR3 bases are TGCAGCGCCGGACAGGGGGCGGGCGCTGAAGCTTTCTTT. Translated: CSAGQGAGAEAFF.

This clone showed up just once. V gene TRBV18 combines with J gene TRBJ1-2, with D tentatively TRBD1 (5 bases). CDR1 is KGHSH and CDR2 is LQKENI in the germline V gene. Deletions cut 3 bases from V and 1 base from J, with 12 bases between. The CDR3 is 15 amino acids. The CDR3 coding sequence is TGTGCCAGCTCACCCCGGGACGCCTATAACTATGGCTACACCTTC. It yields the protein CASSPRDAYNYGYTF.

J is TRBJ2-1 and V is TRBV9; D perhaps matches TRBD1 (7 bases). From germline, CDR1 is SGDLS and CDR2 YYNGEE. V was cut by 4 bases and J by 4 bases, with 15 bases left in between. The CDR3 extends over 15 amino acids. CDR3 loop: CASSSRGDRYNEQFF. The CDR3 nucleotides are TGTGCCAGCAGCTCCCGCGGGGACAGATACAATGAGCAGTTCTTC.